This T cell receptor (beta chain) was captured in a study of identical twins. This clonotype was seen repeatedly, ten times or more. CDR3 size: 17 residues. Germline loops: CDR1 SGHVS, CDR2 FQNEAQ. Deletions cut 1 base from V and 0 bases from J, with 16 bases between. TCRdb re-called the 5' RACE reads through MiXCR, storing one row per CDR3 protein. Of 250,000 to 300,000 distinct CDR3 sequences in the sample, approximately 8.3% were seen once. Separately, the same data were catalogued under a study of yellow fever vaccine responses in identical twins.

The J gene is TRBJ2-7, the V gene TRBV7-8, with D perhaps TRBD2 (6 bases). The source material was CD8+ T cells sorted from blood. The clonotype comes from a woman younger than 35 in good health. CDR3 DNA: TGTGCCAGCAGCTTAGGCCCTTTCTGGGGAGGCTCCTACGAGCAGTACTTC. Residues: CASSLGPFWGGSYEQYF.